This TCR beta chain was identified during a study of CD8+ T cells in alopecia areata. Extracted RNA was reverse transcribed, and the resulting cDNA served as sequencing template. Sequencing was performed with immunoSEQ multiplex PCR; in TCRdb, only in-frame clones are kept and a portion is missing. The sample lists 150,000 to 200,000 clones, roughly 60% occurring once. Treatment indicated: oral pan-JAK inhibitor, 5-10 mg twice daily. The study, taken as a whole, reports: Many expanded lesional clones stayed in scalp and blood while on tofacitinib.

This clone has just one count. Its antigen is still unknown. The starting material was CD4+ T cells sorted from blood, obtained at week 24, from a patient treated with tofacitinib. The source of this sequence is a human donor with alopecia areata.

CDR3 coding DNA: TGTGCCAGCAGCCAAGCTAGGGTTTCCTACACCGGGGAGCTGTTTTTT. Translation: CASSQARVSYTGELFF. The chain combines TRBV4-2 with TRBJ2-2; D is undetermined. CDR1 is LGHNA and CDR2 is YNFKEQ in the germline V gene. The CDR3 totals 16 residues. Deletions cut 1 base from V and 3 bases from J, with 12 bases between.